One and the same sample provided the 19 T cell receptor beta chains below, sequenced in a study of tumor-infiltrating lymphocytes in primary liver carcinoma. Reverse transcription of 450 to 500 ng total RNA with a constant-region primer produced TCR beta cDNA. Three rounds of nested multiplex PCR with slightly modified ARM-PCR produced TCR beta libraries. The first two PCR rounds, around 11 cycles each, used TRBV1-TRBV30 forward primers and a C-beta reverse primer. TCRdb redid the calling of the multiplex PCR reads with MiXCR, one entry per CDR3 protein. The sample carries approximately 330,000 distinct CDR3 sequences, roughly 61% recorded once. Germline DNA was also extracted, while the blood RNA originated from unsorted whole blood. Sequencing input: peripheral blood. These receptors came from a man aged 35-49 years with primary liver carcinoma and hepatitis B virus infection.

This clonotype was picked up a small number of times. The gene calls are TRBV28 and TRBJ2-6, with D tentatively TRBD1 or TRBD2 (6 bases each). V was pared by 6 bases and J by 0 bases, with 9 bases between. Germline V gene data show CDR1 as MDHEN and CDR2 as SYDVKM. CDR3 length equals 15 residues. CDR3 DNA: TGTGCCAGCAGGAGGGGGGACTCTGGGGCCAACGTCCTGACTTTC. As protein: CASRRGDSGANVLTF. The full variable domain, in which reference TRBV28 and TRBJ2-6 provide the parts outside the CDR3, is DVKVTQSSRYLVKRTGEKVFLECVQDMDHENMFWYRQDPGLGLRLIYFSYDVKMKEKGDIPEGYSVSREKKERFSLILESASTNQTSMYLCASRRGDSGANVLTFGAGSRLTVL.

Only a few counts were recorded for this clonotype. One junction end does not reproduce the germline sequence, and a read error may be involved. V gene TRBV5-1 combines with J gene TRBJ2-7; TRBD1 might be the D (5 bases). The CDR3 runs to 15 residues. The germline CDR1 and CDR2 sequences are SGHRS and YFSETQ. This CDR3 reads CASSSHETVSYEQYF. CDR3 coding DNA: TGCGCCAGCAGCTCTCACGAGACAGTCTCCTATGAGCAGTACTTC.

About this clonotype: Since the CDR3 does not end with the conserved phenylalanine or tryptophan, this likely comes from a read error. The J gene is TRBJ2-5, the V gene TRBV4-3; 9 bases are shared with TRBD1. The ends lost 3 bases at V and 5 bases at J; junction bases unmatched: 7. The CDR3 runs 15 residues. Germline CDR1 is LGHNA and CDR2 is YSLEER. The DNA of the CDR3 is TGCGCCAGCAGCCATCGGGGACAGGGTGAGGAGACCCAGTACTTA. It specifies CASSHRGQGEETQYL.

Concerning this clonotype itself: Mismatch with germline at one junction end may stem from a read error. The chain uses TRBV10-3 and TRBJ1-1, with D maybe TRBD1 (5 bases). CDR1 ENHRY and CDR2 SYGVKD come from the germline V gene. The CDR3 has 14 residues. In nucleotides, the CDR3 is TGTGCAATCATTGAGTCGACTGGGGGCACTGAAGCTTTCTTT. Its protein product is CAIIESTGGTEAFF.

CDR3 nucleotides: TGTGCCAGCTGGAAGGGACGGATAAACTATGGCTACACCTTC. It yields the protein CASWKGRINYGYTF. This chain joins TRBV28 and TRBJ1-2, with TRBD1 as a possible D gene (5 bases). Between the trimmed V and J ends, which lost 8 bases and 2 bases, there was a span of 15 bases. CDR1 MDHEN and CDR2 SYDVKM come from the germline V gene. The CDR3 sequence is 14 residues long.

To note about this clonotype: This may be a read error: a much more frequent sequence differs by one nucleotide. The rearrangement links TRBV14 to TRBJ1-1; D is uncertain. The ends were cut back, 5 bases at V and 5 bases at J, with 18 bases in the middle. CDR3 length: 15 amino acids. CDR1 is SGHDN and CDR2 is FVKESK in the germline V gene. For the CDR3, the DNA is TGTGCCAGCAGCTTAGGGTTCGCGAAGAAAACTGAAGCTTTCTTT. Amino acids: CASSLGFAKKTEAFF.

For this clonotype: In this CDR3 the conserved last residue, phenylalanine or tryptophan, is missing, so a read error is likely. It is unclear where the CDR3 begins or ends on the DNA, so no DNA is shown, and the CDR3 is as TCRdb lists it. This sequence joins TRBV12-3 or TRBV12-4 and TRBJ2-1; the DNA was not compared with TRBD2, the D call given in the table. Including both end residues, the CDR3 is 16 amino acids long. CDR3 sequence reads: CASRGTSGLMGNEQLL.

This clonotype appeared a few times. A read error may explain this, as a much larger clone is one base away. The conserved phenylalanine or tryptophan is not found at the CDR3 terminus, so this likely reflects a read error. CDR3 residues: CASSPTEPGANVLTL. The CDR3 nucleotides are TGTGCCAGCAGCCCAACAGAACCTGGGGCCAACGTCCTGACTCTC. The chain employs TRBV12-3 or TRBV12-4 and TRBJ2-6, with D unresolved. The ends were cut back, 6 bases at V and 2 bases at J, with 11 bases in the middle. The CDR3 sequence is 15 residues long.

Note on this clonotype: This likely comes from a read error, as the CDR3 has no conserved phenylalanine or tryptophan at its end. The chain links TRBV6-5 to TRBJ2-7; 10 nucleotides match TRBD2. The V segment lost 6 bases and the J segment 3 bases; nucleotides outside the gene matches: 8. Germline CDR1 and CDR2: MNHEY and SVGAGI. The CDR3 loop spans 15 amino acids. CDR3 loop: CASRGGLASRYEQYL. CDR3 in DNA: TGTGCCAGCAGAGGGGGACTAGCGAGTCGCTACGAGCAGTACTTG.

A few counts support this clonotype. The V call is TRBV25-1, the J call TRBJ2-3; unclear D gene. Trimming took off 4 bases at V and 4 bases at J, with 6 bases between the two ends. CDR1 MGHDK and CDR2 SYGVNS come from the germline V gene. The CDR3 extends over 12 amino acids. CDR3 region: CASSVRPDTQYF. CDR3 coding DNA: TGTGCCAGCAGTGTTAGGCCAGATACGCAGTATTTT.

The V and J genes are TRBV11-2 and TRBJ1-1; D ambiguous. The CDR3 totals 17 residues. Germline V gene data show CDR1 as SGHAT and CDR2 as FQNNGV. Trimming took off 5 bases at V and 1 base at J, with 20 bases between the two ends. CDR3 amino acids: CASSKRLGLRKNTEAFF. In DNA, the CDR3 is TGTGCCAGCAGCAAAAGGTTAGGACTAAGGAAGAACACTGAAGCTTTCTTT.

The V and J genes are TRBV11-3 and TRBJ2-3; the D gene could be TRBD1 or TRBD2 (5 bases each). The CDR3 loop spans 12 amino acids. With 4 bases removed from V and 12 bases from J, the gap between germline ends came to 14 bases. From germline, CDR1 is SGHNT and CDR2 YENEEA. The CDR3 is CASSSRGDIQYF. CDR3 nucleotides: TGTGCCAGCAGCTCGAGGGGAGATATACAGTATTTT.

A word on this clonotype: A read error may produce the germline difference seen at one junction end. The CDR3 coding sequence is TGTGCCAGCAGCCGGGAGGCAGCGGGAGCGGGTTACAGTGAGCAGTTCTTC. Its protein is CASSREAAGAGYSEQFF. J is TRBJ2-1 and V is TRBV4-2; 8 nucleotides align to TRBD2. CDR3 length: 17 residues. Germline values: CDR1 LGHNA, CDR2 YNFKEQ.

A remark on this clonotype: Mismatch with germline at one junction end may stem from a read error. The chain is built from TRBV12-3 or TRBV12-4 and TRBJ1-4; 7 positions agree with TRBD1. The CDR3 consists of 14 residues. The CDR3 reads CASSYRGRGEKLSF. The CDR3 coding sequence is TGTGCCAGCAGCTACAGGGGTAGAGGTGAAAAACTGTCTTTT.

Details on this clonotype: A read error may explain this, as a much larger clone is one base away. The chain recombines TRBV6-2 or TRBV6-3 with TRBJ2-1; D is possibly TRBD2 (6 bases). This CDR3 region has 15 residues. Per germline, CDR1 MNHEY and CDR2 SVGEGT. V lost 4 bases and J lost 2, with 12 bases in between. Here the CDR3 DNA reads TGTGCCAGCAGTTTGCCAGGAGGGGCCTACAATGAGCAGTTCTTC. It codes for CASSLPGGAYNEQFF.

Concerning this clonotype itself: Relative to the germline gene, one junction end is altered; a read error may explain this. The genes are TRBV11-2 and TRBJ2-5; D is undetermined. The CDR3 totals 14 residues. Germline V lookup: CDR1 SGHAT, CDR2 FQNNGV. Here the CDR3 DNA reads TGTGCTAGCAGCTTAGGATGCACGGAGGAGACCCAGTACTTC. It specifies CASSLGCTEETQYF.

As regards this clonotype: At one boundary the junction diverges from the germline segment, which might be a read error. This CDR3 reads CASSFRGLAIAKDTRYF. The CDR3 nucleotides are TGTGCCAGCAGCTTCCGTGGACTAGCGATCGCCAAAGATACGCGGTATTTT. This sequence joins TRBV11-2 and TRBJ2-3, with 9 bases matching TRBD2. Per germline, CDR1 SGHAT and CDR2 FQNNGV. CDR3 length: 17 residues. Full variable domain (remainder filled in from reference TRBV11-2 and TRBJ2-3): EAGVAQSPRYKIIEKRQSVAFWCNPISGHATLYWYQQILGQGPKLLIQFQNNGVVDDSQLPKDRFSAERLKGVDSTLKIQPAKLEDSAVYLCASSFRGLAIAKDTRYFGPGTRLTVL.

This clonotype was detected many times. This sequence joins TRBV29-1 and TRBJ1-3, with D unclear. Between the trimmed V and J ends, which lost 7 bases and 7 bases, there was a span of 17 bases. Germline V gene data show CDR1 as SQVTM and CDR2 as ANQGSEA. The CDR3 sequence is 13 residues long. The CDR3 nucleotides are TGCAGCGCCACCCCCTCCTCCAGTAACACCATATATTTT. Its translation: CSATPSSSNTIYF. Full variable domain (remainder filled in from reference TRBV29-1 and TRBJ1-3): SAVISQKPSRDICQRGTSLTIQCQVDSQVTMMFWYRQQPGQSLTLIATANQGSEATYESGFVIDKFPISRPNLTFSTLTVSNMSPEDSSIYLCSATPSSSNTIYFGEGSWLTVV.

A word on this clonotype: The CDR3 end shows no conserved phenylalanine or tryptophan, and so a read error is likely. The chain links TRBV11-2 to TRBJ2-1; D gene ambiguous. This CDR3 has 13 residues. V lost 6 bases and J 10 bases, leaving 16 bases between the germline ends. CDR1 is SGHAT and CDR2 is FQNNGV in the germline V gene. The CDR3 sequence is CASRHPRLREQFS. The CDR3 DNA reads as TGTGCCAGCAGACACCCCCGACTCAGGGAGCAGTTCTCC.